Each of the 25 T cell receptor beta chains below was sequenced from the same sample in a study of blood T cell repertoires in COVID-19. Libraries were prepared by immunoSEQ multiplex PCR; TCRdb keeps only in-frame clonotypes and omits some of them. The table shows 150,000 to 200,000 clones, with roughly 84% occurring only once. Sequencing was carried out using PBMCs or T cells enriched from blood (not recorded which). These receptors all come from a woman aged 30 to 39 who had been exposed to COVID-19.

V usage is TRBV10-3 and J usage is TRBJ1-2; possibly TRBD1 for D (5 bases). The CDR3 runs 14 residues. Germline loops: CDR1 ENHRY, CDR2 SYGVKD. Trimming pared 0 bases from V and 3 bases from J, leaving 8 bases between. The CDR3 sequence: CAISESMTDYGYTF. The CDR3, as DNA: TGTGCCATCAGTGAGTCGATGACAGACTATGGCTACACCTTC.

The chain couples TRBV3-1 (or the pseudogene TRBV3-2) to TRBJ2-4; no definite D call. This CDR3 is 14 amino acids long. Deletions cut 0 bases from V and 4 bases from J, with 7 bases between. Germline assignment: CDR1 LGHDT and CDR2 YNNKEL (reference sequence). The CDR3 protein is CASSQESSKNIQYF. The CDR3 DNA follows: TGTGCCAGCAGCCAAGAGTCCTCTAAAAACATTCAGTACTTC.

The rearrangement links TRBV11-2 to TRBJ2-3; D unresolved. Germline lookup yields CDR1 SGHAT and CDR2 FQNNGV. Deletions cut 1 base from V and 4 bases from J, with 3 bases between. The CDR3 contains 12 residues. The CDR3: CASSLGPDTQYF. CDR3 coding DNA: TGTGCCAGCAGCTTAGGGCCAGATACGCAGTATTTT.

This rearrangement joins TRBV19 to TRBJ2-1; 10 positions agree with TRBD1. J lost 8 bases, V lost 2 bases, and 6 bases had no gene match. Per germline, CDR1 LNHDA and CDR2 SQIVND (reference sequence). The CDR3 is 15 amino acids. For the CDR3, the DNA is TGTGCCAGTAGTATACCGGGACAGGGGTCGTATGAGCAGTTCTTC. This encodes CASSIPGQGSYEQFF.

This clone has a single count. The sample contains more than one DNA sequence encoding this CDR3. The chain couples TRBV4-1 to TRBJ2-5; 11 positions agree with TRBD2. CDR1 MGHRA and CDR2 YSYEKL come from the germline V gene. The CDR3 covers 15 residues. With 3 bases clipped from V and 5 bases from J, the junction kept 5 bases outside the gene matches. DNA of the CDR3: TGCGCCAGCAGCCAGGTAGCGGGGGGGCCTGAGACCCAGTACTTC. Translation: CASSQVAGGPETQYF.

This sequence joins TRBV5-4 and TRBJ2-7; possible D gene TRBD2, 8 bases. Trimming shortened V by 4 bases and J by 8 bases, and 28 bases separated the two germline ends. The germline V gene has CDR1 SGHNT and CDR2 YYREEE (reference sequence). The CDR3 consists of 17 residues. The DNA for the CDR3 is TGTGCCAGCAGCCGCGGCGATTCGACAGGGTCGGGAGGGAAGCAGTACTTC. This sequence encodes CASSRGDSTGSGGKQYF. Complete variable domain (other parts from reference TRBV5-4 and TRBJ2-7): ETGVTQSPTHLIKTRGQQVTLRCSSQSGHNTVSWYQQALGQGPQFIFQYYREEENGRGNFPPRFSGLQFPNYSSELNVNALELDDSALYLCASSRGDSTGSGGKQYFGPGTRLTVT.

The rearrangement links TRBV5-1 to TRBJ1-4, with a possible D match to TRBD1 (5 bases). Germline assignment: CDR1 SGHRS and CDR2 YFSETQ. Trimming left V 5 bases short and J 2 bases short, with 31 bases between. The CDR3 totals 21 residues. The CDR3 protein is CASSYRFGTSQRRSTNEKLFF. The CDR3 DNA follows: TGCGCCAGCAGTTACCGATTTGGGACTTCCCAAAGGAGGTCCACTAATGAAAAACTGTTTTTT.

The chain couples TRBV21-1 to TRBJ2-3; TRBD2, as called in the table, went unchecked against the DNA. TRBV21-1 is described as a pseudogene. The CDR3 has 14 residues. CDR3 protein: CASSKGTILHTQYF. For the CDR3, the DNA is TGTGCCAGCAGCAAAGGGACTATCCTTCATACGCAGTATTTT.

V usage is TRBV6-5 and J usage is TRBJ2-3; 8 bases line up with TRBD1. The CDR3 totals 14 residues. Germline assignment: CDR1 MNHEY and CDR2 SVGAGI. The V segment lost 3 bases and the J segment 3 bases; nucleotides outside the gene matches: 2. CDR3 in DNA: TGTGCCAGCAGTTATCAGGGGGCAACAGATACGCAGTATTTT. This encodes CASSYQGATDTQYF.

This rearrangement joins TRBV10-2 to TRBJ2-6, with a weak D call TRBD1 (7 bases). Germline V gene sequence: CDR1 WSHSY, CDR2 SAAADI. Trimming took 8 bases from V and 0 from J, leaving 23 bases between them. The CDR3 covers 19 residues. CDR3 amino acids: CASGDSQGDFISGANVLTF. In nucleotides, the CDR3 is TGCGCCAGCGGGGACTCCCAGGGGGACTTTATCTCTGGGGCCAACGTCCTGACTTTC.

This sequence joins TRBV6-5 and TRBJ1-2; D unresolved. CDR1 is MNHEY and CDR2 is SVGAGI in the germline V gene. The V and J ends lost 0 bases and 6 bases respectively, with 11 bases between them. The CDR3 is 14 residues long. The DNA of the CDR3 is TGTGCCAGCAGTTACTCTCCTAGAGGGAATGGCTACACCTTC. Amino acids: CASSYSPRGNGYTF.

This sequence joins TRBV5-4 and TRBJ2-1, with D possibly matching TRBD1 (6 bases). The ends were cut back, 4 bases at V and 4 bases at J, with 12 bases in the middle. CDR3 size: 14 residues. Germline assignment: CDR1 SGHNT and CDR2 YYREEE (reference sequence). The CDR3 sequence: CASSHPDRYNEQFF. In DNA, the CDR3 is TGTGCCAGCAGCCATCCGGACAGATACAATGAGCAGTTCTTC.

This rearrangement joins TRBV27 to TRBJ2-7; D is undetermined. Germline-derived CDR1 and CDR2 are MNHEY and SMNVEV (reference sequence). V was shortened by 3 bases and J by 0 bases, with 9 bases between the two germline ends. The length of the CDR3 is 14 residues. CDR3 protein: CASSFAPSSYEQYF. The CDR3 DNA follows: TGTGCCAGCAGTTTTGCACCCAGCTCCTACGAGCAGTACTTC.

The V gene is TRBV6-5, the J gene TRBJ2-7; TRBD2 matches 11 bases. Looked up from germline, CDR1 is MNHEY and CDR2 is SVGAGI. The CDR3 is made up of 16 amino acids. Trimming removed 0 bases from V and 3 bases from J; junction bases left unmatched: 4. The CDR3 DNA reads TGTGCCAGCAGTTACTCCCTTACTAGCGGGGGCTACGAGCAGTACTTC. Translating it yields CASSYSLTSGGYEQYF.

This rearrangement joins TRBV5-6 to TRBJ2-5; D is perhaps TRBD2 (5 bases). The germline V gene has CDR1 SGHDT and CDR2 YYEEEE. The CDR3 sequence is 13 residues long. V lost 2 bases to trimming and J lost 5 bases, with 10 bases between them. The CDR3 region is CASSFTRLETQYF. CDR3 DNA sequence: TGTGCCAGCAGCTTCACTAGGCTGGAGACCCAGTACTTC. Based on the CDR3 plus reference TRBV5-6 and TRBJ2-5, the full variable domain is DAGVTQSPTHLIKTRGQQVTLRCSPKSGHDTVSWYQQALGQGPQFIFQYYEEEERQRGNFPDRFSGHQFPNYSSELNVNALLLGDSALYLCASSFTRLETQYFGPGTRLLVL.

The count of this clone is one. CDR3 region: CASSVPGRETQYF. The CDR3 nucleotides read TGTGCCAGCAGCGTCCCAGGCCGGGAGACCCAGTACTTC. V and J are TRBV9 and TRBJ2-5; no clear D. CDR1 SGDLS and CDR2 YYNGEE come from the germline V gene. This CDR3 has 13 amino acids. Between the trimmed V and J ends, which lost 2 bases and 5 bases, there was a span of 10 bases. The full variable domain, completed using reference TRBV9 and TRBJ2-5, is DSGVTQTPKHLITATGQRVTLRCSPRSGDLSVYWYQQSLDQGLQFLIQYYNGEERAKGNILERFSAQQFPDLHSELNLSSLELGDSALYFCASSVPGRETQYFGPGTRLLVL.

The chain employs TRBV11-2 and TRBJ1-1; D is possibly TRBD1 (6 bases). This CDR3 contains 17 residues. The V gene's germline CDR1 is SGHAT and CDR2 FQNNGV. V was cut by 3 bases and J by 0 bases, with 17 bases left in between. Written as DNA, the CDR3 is TGTGCCAGCAGCTTTTGGGATGTAGGGGGAATGAACACTGAAGCTTTCTTT. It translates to CASSFWDVGGMNTEAFF.

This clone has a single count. For the CDR3, the DNA is TGTGCCAGCAGCGCCACAGGGGTGAACACTGAAGCTTTCTTT. Translated: CASSATGVNTEAFF. The chain links TRBV9 to TRBJ1-1; 7 bases agree with TRBD1. V was clipped by 3 bases and J by 0 bases; unmatched bases: 2. The CDR3 loop spans 14 amino acids. Germline lookup yields CDR1 SGDLS and CDR2 YYNGEE. Combining the CDR3 with reference TRBV9 and TRBJ1-1 gives the whole variable domain DSGVTQTPKHLITATGQRVTLRCSPRSGDLSVYWYQQSLDQGLQFLIQYYNGEERAKGNILERFSAQQFPDLHSELNLSSLELGDSALYFCASSATGVNTEAFFGQGTRLTVV.

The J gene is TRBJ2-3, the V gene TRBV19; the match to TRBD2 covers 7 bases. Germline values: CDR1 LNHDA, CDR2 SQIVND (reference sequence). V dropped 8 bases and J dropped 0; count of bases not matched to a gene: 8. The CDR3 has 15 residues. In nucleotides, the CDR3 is TGTGCCAGTCGGCAACGGGGGGTTAGCACAGATACGCAGTATTTT. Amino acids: CASRQRGVSTDTQYF.

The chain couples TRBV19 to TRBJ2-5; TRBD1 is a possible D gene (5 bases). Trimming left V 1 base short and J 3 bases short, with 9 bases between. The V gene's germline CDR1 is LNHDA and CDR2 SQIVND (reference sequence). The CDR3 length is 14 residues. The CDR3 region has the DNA TGTGCCAGTAGTATAGGACAGAGAGAAGAGACCCAGTACTTC. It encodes CASSIGQREETQYF.

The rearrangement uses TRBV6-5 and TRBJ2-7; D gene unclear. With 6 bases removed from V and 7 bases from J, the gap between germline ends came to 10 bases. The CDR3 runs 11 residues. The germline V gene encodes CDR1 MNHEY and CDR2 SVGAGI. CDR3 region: CASSSPREQYF. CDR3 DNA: TGTGCCAGCAGCTCCCCCCGTGAGCAGTACTTC.

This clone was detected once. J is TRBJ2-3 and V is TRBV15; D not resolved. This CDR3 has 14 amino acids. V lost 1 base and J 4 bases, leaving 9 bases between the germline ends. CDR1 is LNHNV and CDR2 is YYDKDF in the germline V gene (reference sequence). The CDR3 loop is CATSRVSSADTQYF. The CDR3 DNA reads TGTGCCACCAGCAGAGTTAGTTCCGCAGATACGCAGTATTTT.

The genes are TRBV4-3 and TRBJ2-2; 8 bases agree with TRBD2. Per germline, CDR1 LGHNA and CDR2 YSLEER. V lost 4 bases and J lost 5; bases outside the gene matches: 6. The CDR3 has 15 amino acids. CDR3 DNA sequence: TGCGCCAGCAGCCCCGGGGGGGGACTTACCGGGGAGCTGTTTTTT. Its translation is CASSPGGGLTGELFF.

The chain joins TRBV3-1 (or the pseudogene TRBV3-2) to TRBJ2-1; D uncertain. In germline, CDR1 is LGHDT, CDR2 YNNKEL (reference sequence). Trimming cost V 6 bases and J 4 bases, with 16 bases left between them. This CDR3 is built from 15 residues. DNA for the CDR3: TGTGCCAGCAGTCTATTTAGCATCCCATACAATGAGCAGTTCTTC. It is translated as CASSLFSIPYNEQFF.

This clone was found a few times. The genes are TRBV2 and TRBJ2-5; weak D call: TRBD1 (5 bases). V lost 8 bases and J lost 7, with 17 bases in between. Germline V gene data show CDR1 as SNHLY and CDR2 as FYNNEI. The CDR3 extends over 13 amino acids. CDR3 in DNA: TGTGCCAGCGCGTCAGGGAAATTAGGGACCCAGTACTTC. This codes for CASASGKLGTQYF.